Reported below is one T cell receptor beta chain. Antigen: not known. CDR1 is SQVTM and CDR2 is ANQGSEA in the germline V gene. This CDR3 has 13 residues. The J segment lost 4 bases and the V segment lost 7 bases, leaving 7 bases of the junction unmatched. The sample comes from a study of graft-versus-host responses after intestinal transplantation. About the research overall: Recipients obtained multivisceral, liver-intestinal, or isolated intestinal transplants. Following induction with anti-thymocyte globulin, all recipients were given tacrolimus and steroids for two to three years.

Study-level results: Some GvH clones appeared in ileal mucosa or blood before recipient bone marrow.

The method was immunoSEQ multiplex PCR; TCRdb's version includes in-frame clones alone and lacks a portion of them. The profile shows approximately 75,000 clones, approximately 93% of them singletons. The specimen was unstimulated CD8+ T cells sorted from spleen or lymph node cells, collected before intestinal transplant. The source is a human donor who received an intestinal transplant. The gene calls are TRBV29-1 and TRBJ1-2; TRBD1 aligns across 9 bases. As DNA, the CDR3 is TGCAGCGGGGGACAGGGAGGGCTCTATGGCTACACCTTC. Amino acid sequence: CSGGQGGLYGYTF.